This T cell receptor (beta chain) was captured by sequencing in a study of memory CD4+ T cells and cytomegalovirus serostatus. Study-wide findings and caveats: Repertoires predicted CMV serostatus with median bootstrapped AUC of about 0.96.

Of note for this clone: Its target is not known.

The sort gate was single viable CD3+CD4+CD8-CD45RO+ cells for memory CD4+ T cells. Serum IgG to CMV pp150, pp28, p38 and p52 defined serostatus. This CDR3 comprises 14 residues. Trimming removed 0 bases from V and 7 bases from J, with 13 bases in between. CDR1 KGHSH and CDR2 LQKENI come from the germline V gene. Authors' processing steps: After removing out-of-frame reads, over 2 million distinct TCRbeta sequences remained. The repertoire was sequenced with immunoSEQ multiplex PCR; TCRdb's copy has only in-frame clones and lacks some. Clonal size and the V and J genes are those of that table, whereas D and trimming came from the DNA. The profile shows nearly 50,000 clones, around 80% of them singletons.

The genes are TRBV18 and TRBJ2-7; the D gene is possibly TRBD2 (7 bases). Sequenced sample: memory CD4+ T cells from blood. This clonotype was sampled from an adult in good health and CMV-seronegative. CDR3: CASSPPWRGGEQYF. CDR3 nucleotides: TGTGCCAGCTCACCACCGTGGAGGGGGGGGGAGCAGTACTTC.